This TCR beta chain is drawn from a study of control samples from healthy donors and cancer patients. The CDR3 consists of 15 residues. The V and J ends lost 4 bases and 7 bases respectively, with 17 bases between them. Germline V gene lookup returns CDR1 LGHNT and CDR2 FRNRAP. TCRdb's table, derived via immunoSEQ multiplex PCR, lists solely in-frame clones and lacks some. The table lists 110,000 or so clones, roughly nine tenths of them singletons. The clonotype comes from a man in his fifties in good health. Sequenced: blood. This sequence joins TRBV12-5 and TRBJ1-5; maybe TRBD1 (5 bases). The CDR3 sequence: CASGSGQGGYQPQHF. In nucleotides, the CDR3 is TGTGCTAGTGGTTCCGGGCAGGGTGGATACCAGCCCCAGCATTTT.